What follows describes a single T cell receptor (beta chain). This sample was included in a study of identical twins. The V and J ends lost 5 bases and 2 bases respectively, with 13 bases between them. Germline CDR1 is LGHNA and CDR2 is YSLEER. The CDR3 is 14 residues long. TCRdb analysed the 5' RACE reads with MiXCR anew, one entry per CDR3 protein. Of 600,000 to 700,000 distinct CDR3 sequences in the sample, over 20% were seen once. These data were also reused for a study on T cells expressing NK-cell markers. That work contributes: In several experiments, sorting was restricted to alpha-beta TCR T cells by an anti-gamma-delta TCR antibody. Top CD8+ clonotypes included the dominant CD3+CD56+NKG2C+ clonotypes in five to seven donors.

The chain carries TRBV4-3 and TRBJ2-7, with D possibly matching TRBD1 (6 bases). This sequence originates from a woman under 30 in good health. Sequencing used PBMCs. CDR3 in amino acids: CASSEERGTYEQYF. CDR3 DNA sequence: TGCGCCAGCAGCGAGGAGAGGGGGACCTACGAGCAGTACTTC.